This TCR beta chain derives from a study of OX40 agonist ivuxolimab in advanced cancers. For the wider study: Ivuxolimab was an agonistic, fully human IgG2 monoclonal antibody directed against OX40 (CD134), a costimulatory receptor. Peripheral TCRbeta sequencing was intended to test whether TCR sequence diversity was altered and clonal T-cell expansion was caused by ivuxolimab. Of the roughly 51 patients in dose escalation, around 20 had hepatocellular carcinoma, some 15 had melanoma, 9 had renal cell carcinoma and 9 had head and neck cancer. Partial responses were achieved by three dose-escalation patients, of whom one had hepatocellular carcinoma and two had cutaneous melanoma. The paper describes the monotherapy dose-escalation part (N of about 55 patients) of the phase I trial of ivuxolimab. Intravenous ivuxolimab was administered to patients every 2 weeks at six dose levels: 0.01, 0.1, 0.3, 1.5, 3 and 10 mg/kg. Patients were allowed to have had prior anti-PD-1, anti-PD-L1 or anti-CTLA-4 therapy, and 40% of the dose-escalation patients had previously received checkpoint inhibitors. In the dose-escalation cohort, nearly 85% of patients were male, and the mean age was approximately 60 years with a range of roughly 23 to 79.

About this clone itself: Its cognate antigen has yet to be identified. Per-nucleotide qualities are absent, and no much larger clonotype sits a single base away.

The trial excluded patients who had a history of autoimmune disease or were on systemic immunosuppression. In every dose cohort, peripheral blood was drawn for TCR sequencing at baseline, cycle 4 day 1, and cycle 7 day 1. Samples were obtained from an open-label, multicenter, first-in-human phase I dose-escalation trial of ivuxolimab. Adults with locally advanced or metastatic head and neck squamous cell, hepatocellular, melanoma or renal cell carcinoma were enrolled in the trial. Before TCR sequencing, CD4+ T cells and CD8+ T cells from peripheral blood were sorted into separate populations. The study at large found these results: Partial responders in the 0.1-3.0 mg/kg groups had among the lowest normalized peripheral clonal expansion, especially among CD8+ T cells. After ivuxolimab, CD8+ T cells had more expanded clones than CD4+ T cells on average. Low levels of normalized T-cell clonal expansion were also seen in some patients who did not respond. At doses from 0.1 to 3.0 mg/kg, clonal expansion was seen in both CD4+ and CD8+ blood T cells between baseline and week 6. The antigen specificity of the clonally expanded peripheral T cells was not determined.

Looking up the germline V gene yields CDR1 ENHRY and CDR2 SYGVKD. V is pared back by 6 bases and J by 0 bases, with 8 bases lying between the germline termini. The CDR3, from cysteine to phenylalanine, totals 13 residues. Of the read, only the CDR3 DNA is kept; its 39 bases are in frame from base 1. To sequence the TCRbeta CDR3 region, genomic DNA was isolated from the sorted cells. The immunoSEQ Assay was used to sequence the TCRbeta CDR3 regions. The table was pulled from immuneACCESS by TCRdb, which kept in-frame rearrangements only. Such tables lose some clones; where checked, under half of the loss comes from unresolved V genes, and the rest has no known cause. The sample has approximately 78,000 clones on record, roughly 86% of them singletons. Jointly, the top ten make up less than 8% of the sample.

Sequencing used CD4+ or CD8+ T cells sorted from blood, obtained in a trial of the OX40 agonist ivuxolimab. This TCR derives from an adult with an advanced solid tumor such as melanoma, head and neck, liver or kidney cancer. The chain uses TRBV10-3 and TRBJ1-1; the D gene remains uncertain. The CDR3 region reads CAIRDVLNTEAFF. The DNA is TGTGCCATCAGGGACGTCTTGAACACTGAAGCTTTCTTT.